This T cell receptor (beta chain) is from a study of T cell repertoires in cytomegalovirus infection. At the level of the study: Public signatures in TCR beta pointed to CMV infection and matching HLA type.

The germline CDR1 and CDR2 sequences are SGHNT and YYREEE (reference sequence). V was clipped by 4 bases and J by 7 bases, with 15 bases between them. The CDR3 totals 14 residues. TCRdb reprocessed the reads with MiXCR, giving one entry per CDR3 protein. The table lists 350,000 to 500,000 distinct CDR3 sequences, roughly a third of them singletons. The table lists this clonotype with many counts. The TCR was taken from a human donor in good health (CMV status not recorded). Some clones in this sample may be carry-over from other donors' samples. Sequenced sample: PBMCs. The chain employs TRBV5-4 and TRBJ1-5; perhaps TRBD1 as D (6 bases). CDR3 protein: CASSEGGAGQPQHF. The CDR3 DNA reads as TGTGCCAGCAGCGAGGGGGGGGCTGGACAGCCCCAGCATTTT.